This paragraph reports one T cell receptor beta chain. This specimen belongs to a study of blood T cell repertoires in COVID-19. Libraries were prepared by immunoSEQ multiplex PCR; TCRdb keeps only in-frame clonotypes and omits some of them. Here the sample spans roughly 120,000 clones, over 85% being singletons. The sequence came from a man in his fifties or sixties with active COVID-19. Sequenced material: peripheral blood.

The CDR3 sequence is CASSDRGSTHEQFF. The CDR3 region has the DNA TGTGCCAGCAGCGACCGCGGGAGTACCCATGAGCAGTTCTTC. The chain uses TRBV7-2 and TRBJ2-1, with TRBD2 matching over 7 bases. Trimming removed 5 bases from V and 8 bases from J; junction bases left unmatched: 9. This CDR3 comprises 14 residues. From germline, CDR1 is SGHTA and CDR2 FQGNSA.